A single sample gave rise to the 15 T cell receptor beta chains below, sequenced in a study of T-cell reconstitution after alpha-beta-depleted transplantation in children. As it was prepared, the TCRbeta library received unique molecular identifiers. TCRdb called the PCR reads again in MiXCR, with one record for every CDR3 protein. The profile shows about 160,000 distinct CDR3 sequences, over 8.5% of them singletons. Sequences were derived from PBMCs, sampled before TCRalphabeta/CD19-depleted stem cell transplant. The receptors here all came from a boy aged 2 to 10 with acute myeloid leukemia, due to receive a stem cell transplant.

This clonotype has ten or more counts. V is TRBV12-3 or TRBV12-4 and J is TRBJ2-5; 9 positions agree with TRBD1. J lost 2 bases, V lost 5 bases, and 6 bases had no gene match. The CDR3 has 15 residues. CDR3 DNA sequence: TGTGCCAGCAGTCCGGGACAGGGCTCGCAAGAGACCCAGTACTTC. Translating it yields CASSPGQGSQETQYF.

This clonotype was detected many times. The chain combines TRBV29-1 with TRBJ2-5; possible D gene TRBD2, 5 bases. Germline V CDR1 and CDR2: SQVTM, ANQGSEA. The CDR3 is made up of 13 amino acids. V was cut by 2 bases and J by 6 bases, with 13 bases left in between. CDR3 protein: CSVEPDYLQTQYF. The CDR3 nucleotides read TGCAGCGTTGAACCCGACTACTTGCAGACCCAGTACTTC.

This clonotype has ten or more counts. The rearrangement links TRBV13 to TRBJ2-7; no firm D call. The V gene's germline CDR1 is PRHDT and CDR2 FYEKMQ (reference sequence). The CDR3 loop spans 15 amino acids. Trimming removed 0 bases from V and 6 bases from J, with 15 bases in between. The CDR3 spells CASSLGPLHPGEQYV. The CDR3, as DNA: TGTGCCAGCAGCTTAGGGCCCCTCCACCCGGGCGAGCAGTACGTC.

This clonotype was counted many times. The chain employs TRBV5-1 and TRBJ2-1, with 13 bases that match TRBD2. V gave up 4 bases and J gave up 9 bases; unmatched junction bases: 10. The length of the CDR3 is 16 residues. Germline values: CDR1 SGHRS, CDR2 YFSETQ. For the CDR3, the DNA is TGCGCCAGCAGCATACCGGGACTAGCGGGATTTTTTGAGCAGTTCTTC. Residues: CASSIPGLAGFFEQFF.

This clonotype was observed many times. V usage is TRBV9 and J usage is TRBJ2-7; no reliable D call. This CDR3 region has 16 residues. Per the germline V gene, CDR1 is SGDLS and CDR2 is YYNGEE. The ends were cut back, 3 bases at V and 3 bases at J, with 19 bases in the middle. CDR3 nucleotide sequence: TGTGCCAGCAGCGCGCGGATGAGCCCCCCAAACTACGAGCAGTACGTC. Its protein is CASSARMSPPNYEQYV.

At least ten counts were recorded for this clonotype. The chain's CDR3 is CASTSGSFTDTQYF. In nucleotides, the CDR3 is TGTGCCAGCACCTCGGGGTCCTTCACAGATACGCAGTATTTT. This chain joins TRBV11-2 and TRBJ2-3; D is perhaps TRBD2 (5 bases). The V gene's germline CDR1 is SGHAT and CDR2 FQNNGV. V lost 7 bases to trimming and J lost 2 bases, with 13 bases between them. CDR3 size: 14 residues.

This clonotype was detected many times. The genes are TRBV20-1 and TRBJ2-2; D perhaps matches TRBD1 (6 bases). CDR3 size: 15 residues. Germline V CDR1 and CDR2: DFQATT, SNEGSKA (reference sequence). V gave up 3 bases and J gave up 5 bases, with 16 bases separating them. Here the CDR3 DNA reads TGCAGTGCTAGTAGTAACAGGGAACATACCGGGGAGCTGTTTTTT. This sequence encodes CSASSNREHTGELFF.

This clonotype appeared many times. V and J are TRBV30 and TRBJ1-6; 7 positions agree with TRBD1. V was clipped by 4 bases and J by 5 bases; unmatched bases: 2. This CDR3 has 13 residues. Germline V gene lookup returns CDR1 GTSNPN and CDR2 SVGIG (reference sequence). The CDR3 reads CAWTGQNNSPLHF. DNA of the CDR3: TGTGCCTGGACGGGACAGAATAATTCACCCCTCCACTTT.

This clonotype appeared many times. The DNA of the CDR3 is TGTGCCAGCAGTTCAAGACAGGGGATCCCAGATACGCAGTATTTT. This codes for CASSSRQGIPDTQYF. This rearrangement joins TRBV28 to TRBJ2-3; TRBD1 aligns across 8 bases. With V trimmed by 4 bases and J by 4 bases, 7 bases remained unmatched. This CDR3 spans 15 amino acids. The germline V gene encodes CDR1 MDHEN and CDR2 SYDVKM.

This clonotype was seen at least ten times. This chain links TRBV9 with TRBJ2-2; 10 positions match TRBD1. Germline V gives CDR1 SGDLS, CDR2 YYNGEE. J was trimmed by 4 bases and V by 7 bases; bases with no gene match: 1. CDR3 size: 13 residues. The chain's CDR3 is CASGQGVTGELFF. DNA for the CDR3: TGTGCCAGCGGACAGGGGGTCACCGGGGAGCTGTTTTTT.

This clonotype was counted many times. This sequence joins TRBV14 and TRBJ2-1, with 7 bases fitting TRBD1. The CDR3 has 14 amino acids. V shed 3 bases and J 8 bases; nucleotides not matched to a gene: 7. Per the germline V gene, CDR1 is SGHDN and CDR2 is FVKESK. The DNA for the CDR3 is TGTGCCAGCAGCCACCGACAGGGTCAGGATGAGCAGTTCTTC. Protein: CASSHRQGQDEQFF.

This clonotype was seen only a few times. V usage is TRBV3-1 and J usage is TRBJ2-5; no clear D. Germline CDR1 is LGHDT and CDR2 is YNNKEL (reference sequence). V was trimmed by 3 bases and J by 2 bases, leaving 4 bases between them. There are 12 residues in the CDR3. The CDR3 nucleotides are TGTGCCAGCAGCCAGGGGCAAGAGACCCAGTACTTC. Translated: CASSQGQETQYF.

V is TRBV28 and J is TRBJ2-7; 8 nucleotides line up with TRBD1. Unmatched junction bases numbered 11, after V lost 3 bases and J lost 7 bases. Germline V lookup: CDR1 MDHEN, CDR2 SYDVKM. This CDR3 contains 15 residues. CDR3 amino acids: CASSLIQGADVEQYF. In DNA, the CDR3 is TGTGCCAGCAGTTTGATCCAGGGGGCCGATGTAGAGCAGTACTTC.

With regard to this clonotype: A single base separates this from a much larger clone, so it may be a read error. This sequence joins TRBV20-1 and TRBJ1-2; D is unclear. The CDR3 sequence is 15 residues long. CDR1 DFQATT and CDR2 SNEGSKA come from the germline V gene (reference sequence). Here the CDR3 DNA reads TGCTGTGCTAGGACCCAACTGGCTGATTACTATGGCTACACCTTC. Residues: CCARTQLADYYGYTF.

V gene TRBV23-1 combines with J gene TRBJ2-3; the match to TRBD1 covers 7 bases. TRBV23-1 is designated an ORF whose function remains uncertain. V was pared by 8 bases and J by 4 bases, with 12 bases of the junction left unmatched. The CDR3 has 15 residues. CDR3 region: CASRDDRDLADTQYF. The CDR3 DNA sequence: TGCGCCAGCCGTGACGACAGGGATCTAGCAGATACGCAGTATTTT.